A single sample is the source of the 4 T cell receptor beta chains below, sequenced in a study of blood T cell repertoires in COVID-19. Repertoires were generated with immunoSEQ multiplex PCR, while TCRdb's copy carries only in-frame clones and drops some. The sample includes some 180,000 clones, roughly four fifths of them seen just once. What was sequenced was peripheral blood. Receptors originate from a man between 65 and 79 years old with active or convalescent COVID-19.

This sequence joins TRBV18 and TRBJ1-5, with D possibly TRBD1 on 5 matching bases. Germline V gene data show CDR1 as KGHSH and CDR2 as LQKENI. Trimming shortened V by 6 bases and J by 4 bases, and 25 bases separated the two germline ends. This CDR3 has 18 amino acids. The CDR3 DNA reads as TGTGCCAGCTCTCCAGTAGCGGGACCACTAAGAGGGAATCAGCCCCAGCATTTT. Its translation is CASSPVAGPLRGNQPQHF.

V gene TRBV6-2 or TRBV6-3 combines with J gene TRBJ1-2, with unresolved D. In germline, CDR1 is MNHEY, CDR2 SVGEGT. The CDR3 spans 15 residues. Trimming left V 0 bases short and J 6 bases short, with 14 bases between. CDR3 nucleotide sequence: TGTGCCAGCAGTTACTCGAGGCCTATCGCTCATGGCTACACCTTC. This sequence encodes CASSYSRPIAHGYTF.

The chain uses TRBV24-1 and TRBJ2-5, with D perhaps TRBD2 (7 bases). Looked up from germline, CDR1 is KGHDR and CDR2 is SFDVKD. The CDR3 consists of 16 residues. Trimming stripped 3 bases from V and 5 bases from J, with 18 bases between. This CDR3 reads CATSDTSARGAETQYF. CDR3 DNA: TGTGCCACCAGTGATACCTCTGCACGGGGGGCGGAGACCCAGTACTTC.

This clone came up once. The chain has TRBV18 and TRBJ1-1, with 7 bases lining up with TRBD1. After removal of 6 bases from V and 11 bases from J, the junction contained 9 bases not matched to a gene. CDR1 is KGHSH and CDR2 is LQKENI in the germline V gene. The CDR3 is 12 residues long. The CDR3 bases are TGTGCCAGCTCCACGTTGAGGGGGCGGGCTTTCTTT. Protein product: CASSTLRGRAFF. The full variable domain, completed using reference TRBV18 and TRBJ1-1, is NAGVMQNPRHLVRRRGQEARLRCSPMKGHSHVYWYRQLPEEGLKFMVYLQKENIIDESGMPKERFSAEFPKEGPSILRIQQVVRGDSAAYFCASSTLRGRAFFGQGTRLTVV.